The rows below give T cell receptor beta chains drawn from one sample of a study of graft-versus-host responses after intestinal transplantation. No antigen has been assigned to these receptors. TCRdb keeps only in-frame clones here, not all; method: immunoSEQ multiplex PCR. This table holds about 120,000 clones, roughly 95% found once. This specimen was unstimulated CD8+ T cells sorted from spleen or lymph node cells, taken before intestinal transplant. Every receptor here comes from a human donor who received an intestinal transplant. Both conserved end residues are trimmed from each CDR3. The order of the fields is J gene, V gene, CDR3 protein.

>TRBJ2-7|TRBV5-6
ASSLSVTGASYEQY
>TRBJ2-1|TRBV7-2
ASSLGLRSSYNEQF
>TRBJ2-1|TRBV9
ASSALQREIGDEQF
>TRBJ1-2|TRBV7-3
ASSLWDRGGYT
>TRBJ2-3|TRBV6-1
ASSYRGQADTQY
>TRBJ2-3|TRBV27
ASSNSPGGADTQY
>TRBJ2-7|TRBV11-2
ASSLLFYEQY
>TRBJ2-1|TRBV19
ASSITGGSSYNEQF
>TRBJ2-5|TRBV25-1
ASSKDRETQY
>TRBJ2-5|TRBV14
ASSHGTQETQY
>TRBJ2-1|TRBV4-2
ASSQPERAAYNEQF
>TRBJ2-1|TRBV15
ATSSGLVRNEQF
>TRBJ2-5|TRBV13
ASSLAGETQY
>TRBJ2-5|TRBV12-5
ASGSSGGGETQY
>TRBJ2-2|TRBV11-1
ASSLGTGSNTGELF
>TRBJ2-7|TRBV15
ATSGLGQTYEQY